The 7 T cell receptor beta chains below come from one sample, sequenced in a study of cytomegalovirus exposure and HLA in healthy donors. Researchers ran the PCR with 60 Vbeta and 13 Jbeta primers. Libraries were prepared by immunoSEQ multiplex PCR; TCRdb keeps only in-frame clonotypes and omits some of them. The table records some 170,000 clones, roughly 80% of them present only once. Sequenced material: PBMCs. The origin of the receptors is a man in his thirties or forties in good health and CMV-seronegative.

The chain couples TRBV19 to TRBJ1-2; D uncertain. Trimming left V 4 bases short and J 8 bases short, with 11 bases between. There are 12 residues in the CDR3. The germline gives CDR1 LNHDA, CDR2 SQIVND (reference sequence). The CDR3 region has the DNA TGTGCCAGTAGTACCCTAAGAGGGGGCTACACCTTC. It yields the protein CASSTLRGGYTF.

The chain recombines TRBV29-1 with TRBJ2-1, with TRBD2 matching 7 bases. Unmatched junction bases numbered 6, after V lost 3 bases and J lost 4 bases. The CDR3 runs 14 residues. Germline-derived CDR1 and CDR2 are SQVTM and ANQGSEA. In nucleotides, the CDR3 is TGCAGCGTTGATGTTACGGGACTATACAATGAGCAGTTCTTC. Its protein product is CSVDVTGLYNEQFF.

The chain's CDR3 is CSVMEGSGGYTF. In DNA form, the CDR3 reads TGCAGCGTTATGGAGGGGTCAGGAGGCTACACCTTC. V is TRBV29-1 and J is TRBJ1-2; possible D gene TRBD1, 5 bases. V lost 5 bases, J lost 8 bases, and 15 bases lay in between. The CDR3 loop spans 12 amino acids. Germline V gene sequence: CDR1 SQVTM, CDR2 ANQGSEA.

The chain recombines TRBV6-5 with TRBJ1-2; perhaps TRBD1 as D (6 bases). Germline V gene sequence: CDR1 MNHEY, CDR2 SVGAGI. The CDR3 contains 16 residues. Trimming cost V 0 bases and J 3 bases, with 14 bases left between them. The CDR3 loop reads CASSYSPRQAYYGYTF. The CDR3 DNA is TGTGCCAGCAGTTACTCTCCCCGACAGGCCTACTATGGCTACACCTTC.

The rearrangement joins TRBV9 to TRBJ2-7, with D perhaps matching TRBD1 (6 bases). CDR1 SGDLS and CDR2 YYNGEE come from the germline V gene. The V end was cut by 0 bases, the J end by 2 bases, with 6 bases between. The CDR3 runs to 13 residues. The CDR3 DNA reads as TGTGCCAGCAGCGTAGGGGGGCCCTACGAGCAGTACTTC. It translates to CASSVGGPYEQYF.

The chain employs TRBV5-5 and TRBJ2-5, with 8 bases aligning to TRBD1. From germline, CDR1 is SGHKS and CDR2 YYEKEE (reference sequence). Trimming cost V 5 bases and J 2 bases; bases outside gene matches: 5. This CDR3 contains 14 residues. Written as DNA, the CDR3 is TGTGCCAGCAGACTCCGGGACAGGCAAGAGACCCAGTACTTC. Encoded protein: CASRLRDRQETQYF.

The rearrangement uses TRBV16 and TRBJ1-5; 7 nucleotides match TRBD1. There are 14 residues in the CDR3. Germline lookup yields CDR1 KGHSY and CDR2 FQNENV. The V gene end was trimmed by 7 bases and the J gene end by 4 bases; junction bases not matched to a gene: 7. CDR3 protein: CASTPGQPNQPQHF. The CDR3 nucleotides read TGTGCCAGCACCCCGGGACAGCCTAATCAGCCCCAGCATTTT.